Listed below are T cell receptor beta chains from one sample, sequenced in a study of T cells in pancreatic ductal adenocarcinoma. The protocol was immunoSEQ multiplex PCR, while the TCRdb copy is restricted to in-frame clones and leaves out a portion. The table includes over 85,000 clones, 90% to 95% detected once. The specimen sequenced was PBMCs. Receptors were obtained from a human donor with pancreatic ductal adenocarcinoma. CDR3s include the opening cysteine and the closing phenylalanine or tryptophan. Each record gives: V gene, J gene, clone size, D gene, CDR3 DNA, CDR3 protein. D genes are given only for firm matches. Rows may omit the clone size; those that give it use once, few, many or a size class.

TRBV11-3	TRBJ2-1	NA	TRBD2	TGTGCCAGCAGTTACAGCTTATTGGCGGGGGGACCTAATGAGCAGTTCTTC	CASSYSLLAGGPNEQFF
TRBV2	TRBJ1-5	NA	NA	TGTGCCAGCAGTGAGGAGATGGGGGCGTCTCAGCCCCAGCATTTT	CASSEEMGASQPQHF
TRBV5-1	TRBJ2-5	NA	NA	TGCGCCAGCAGCTTGGGCACAATTCAAGAGACCCAGTACTTC	CASSLGTIQETQYF
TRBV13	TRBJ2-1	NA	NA	TGTGCCAGCATCCGAGCGCCCAGCTCCTACAATGAGCAGTTCTTC	CASIRAPSSYNEQFF
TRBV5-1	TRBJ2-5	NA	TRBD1	TGCGCCAGCACCTTTACGGGGACAGGGGGCGCAGAGACCCAGTACTTC	CASTFTGTGGAETQYF
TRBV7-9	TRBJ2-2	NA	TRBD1	TGTGCCAGCAGCACGCCGGGACAGTATCCGTCCGGGGAGCTGTTTTTT	CASSTPGQYPSGELFF
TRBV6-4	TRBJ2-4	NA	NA	TGTGCCAGCACCCCCGGGTACATTGGGAACATTCAGTACTTC	CASTPGYIGNIQYF
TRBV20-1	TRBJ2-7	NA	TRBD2	TGCAGTGCCCAGCGGGACTACGAGCAGTACTTC	CSAQRDYEQYF
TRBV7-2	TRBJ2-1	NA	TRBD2	TGTGCCAGCAGCTTAGCCGGGCGGCTAGCGGGAGACTACAATGAGCAGTTCTTC	CASSLAGRLAGDYNEQFF
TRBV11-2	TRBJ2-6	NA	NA	TGTGCCAGCAGCTTAGCAGCAGGGTCTGGGGCCAACGTCCTGACTTTC	CASSLAAGSGANVLTF
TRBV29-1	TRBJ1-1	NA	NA	TGCTGCTACAACAGATTGAACACTGAAGCTTTCTTT	CCYNRLNTEAFF
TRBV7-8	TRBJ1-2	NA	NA	TGTGCCAGCAGCTTAGGTCGGGGGGTAGGTGGCTACACCTTC	CASSLGRGVGGYTF
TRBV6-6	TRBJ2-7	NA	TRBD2	TGTGCCAGCAGGACTAGCGGAGCAGCCTACGAGCAGTACTTC	CASRTSGAAYEQYF
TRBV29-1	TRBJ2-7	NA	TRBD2	TGCAGCGCCGGCGGACTAGCGGTAAACGAGCAGTACTTC	CSAGGLAVNEQYF
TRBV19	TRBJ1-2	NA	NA	TGTGCCACCGTCTATGGCTACACCTTC	CATVYGYTF
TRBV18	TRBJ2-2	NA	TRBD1	TGTGCCAGCTCTCAAGGACAGGCCAACGCCGGGGAGCTGTTTTTT	CASSQGQANAGELFF
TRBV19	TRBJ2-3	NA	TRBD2	TGTGCCAGTAGTAAGGGACTAGAAACAGATACGCAGTATTTT	CASSKGLETDTQYF
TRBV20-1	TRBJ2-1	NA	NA	TGCAGTGTCAAGGCGGGGTATGAGCAGTTCTTC	CSVKAGYEQFF
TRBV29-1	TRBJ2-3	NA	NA	TGCAGCGTTGAAGTCGGGAGTTCGGATACGCAGTATTTT	CSVEVGSSDTQYF
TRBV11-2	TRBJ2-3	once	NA	TGTGCCAGCAGCGCGGGACTCCTCTCTAGCACAGATACGCAGTATTTT	CASSAGLLSSTDTQYF
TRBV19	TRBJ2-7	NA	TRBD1	TGTGCCAGTAGTATCCTCGCCGGGACAGCAGCCTACGAGCAGTACTTC	CASSILAGTAAYEQYF
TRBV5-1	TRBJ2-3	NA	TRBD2	TGCGCCAGCAGCTTGAGGGACTATTCATACACAGATACGCAGTATTTT	CASSLRDYSYTDTQYF
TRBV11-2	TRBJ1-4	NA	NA	TGTGCCAGCAGCCTCCCGGGGGGGAGGAAACTGTTTTTT	CASSLPGGRKLFF
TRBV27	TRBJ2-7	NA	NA	TGTGCCAGCAGTTTTGATAAGGGGCCCTACGAGCAGTACTTC	CASSFDKGPYEQYF
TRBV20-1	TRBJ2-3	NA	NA	TGCAGTGCTAGGCAGGGTAATACGCAGTATTTT	CSARQGNTQYF
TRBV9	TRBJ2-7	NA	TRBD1	TGTGCCAGCAGCGCTAAGGGACAGTTCAACGAGCAGTACTTC	CASSAKGQFNEQYF
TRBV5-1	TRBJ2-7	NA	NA	TGCGCCAGCAGCCTAATGACAGGTTCGGACGAGCAGTACTTC	CASSLMTGSDEQYF
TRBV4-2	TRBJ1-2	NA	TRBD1	TGTGCCAGCAGCCAAGATACACAGGGGGCGTTCAGTTATGGCTACACCTTC	CASSQDTQGAFSYGYTF
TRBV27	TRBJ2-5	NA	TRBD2	TGTGCCAGCAGACCTGGGACTAGCGGGAGGAGGCAAGAGACCCAGTACTTC	CASRPGTSGRRQETQYF
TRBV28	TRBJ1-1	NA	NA	TGTGCCAGCAGTTTCCAGGGGCCTGAAGCTTTCTTT	CASSFQGPEAFF
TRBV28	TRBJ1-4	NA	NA	TGTGCCAGCAGTATCTTAACGGCTAATGAAAAACTGTTTTTT	CASSILTANEKLFF
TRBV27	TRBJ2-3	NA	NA	TGTGCCAGCTGCCGGGGACAATGCACAGATACGCAGTATTTT	CASCRGQCTDTQYF
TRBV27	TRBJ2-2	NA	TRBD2	TGTGCCAGCAGTCCAGGGACTAGCTTATCGTCCGGGGAGCTGTTTTTT	CASSPGTSLSSGELFF
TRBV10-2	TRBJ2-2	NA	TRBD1	TGCGCCAGCAGTATAGCCGGGACAGGGACCGGGGAGCTGTTTTTT	CASSIAGTGTGELFF
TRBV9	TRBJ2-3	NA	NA	TGTGCCAGCAGCGTAGCGAGTTCAGATACGCAGTATTTT	CASSVASSDTQYF
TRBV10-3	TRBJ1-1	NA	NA	TGTGCCATCAGTGATTCCGGGGTCACTGAAGCTTTCTTT	CAISDSGVTEAFF
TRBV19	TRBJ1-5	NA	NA	TGTGCCAGTAGTGCCCCGGAGGTTCCGCCCCAGCATTTT	CASSAPEVPPQHF
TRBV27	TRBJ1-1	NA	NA	TGTGCCAGCGCAGGTTGGGGTGGGGGGGGAGCTTTCTTT	CASAGWGGGGAFF
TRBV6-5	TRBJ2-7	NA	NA	TGTGCCAGCAGTCTTTCCTCGACAGGCTCCTACGAGCAGTACTTC	CASSLSSTGSYEQYF
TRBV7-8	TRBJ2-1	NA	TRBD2	TGTGCCAGCAGCTTAGGTGCGGGAGAGGGGTATGAGCAGTTCTTC	CASSLGAGEGYEQFF
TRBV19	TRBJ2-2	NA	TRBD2	TGTGCCAGTATGGGGGGGGAGGAGCTGTTTTTT	CASMGGEELFF
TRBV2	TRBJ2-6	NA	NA	TGTGCCAGCAGTGCGGTTTTGGGGGGTGCGGCCAACGTCCTGACTTTC	CASSAVLGGAANVLTF
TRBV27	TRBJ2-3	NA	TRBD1	TGTGCCAGCAGTTTCGGACAGGGGATTGATACGCAGTATTTT	CASSFGQGIDTQYF
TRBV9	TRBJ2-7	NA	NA	TGTGCCAGCAGCGTAGGCCGGGGGGCCGACGAGCAGTACTTC	CASSVGRGADEQYF
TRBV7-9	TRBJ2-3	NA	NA	TGTGCCAGCAGCTTAGGCGGTAACCCAGATACGCAGTATTTT	CASSLGGNPDTQYF
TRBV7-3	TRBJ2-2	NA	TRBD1	TGTGCCAGCAGCTTCGGGACAGCAGACACCGGGGAGCTGTTTTTT	CASSFGTADTGELFF
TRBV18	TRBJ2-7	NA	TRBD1	TGTGCCAGCTCACCGCCCCAGGGGGATGGGTACGAGCAGTACTTC	CASSPPQGDGYEQYF
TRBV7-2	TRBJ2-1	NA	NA	TGTGCCAGCAGCTCGCCCCTGAGCTTGCCCAATGAGCAGTTCTTC	CASSSPLSLPNEQFF
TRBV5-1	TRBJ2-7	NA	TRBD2	TGCGCCAGCAGCGCGGGGGGTACCGTAACCTACGAGCAGTACTTC	CASSAGGTVTYEQYF
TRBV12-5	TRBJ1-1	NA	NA	TGTGCTAGTGGTTTAGGCGACTCTCAAGGTGAAGGGGCTAAGAACACTGAAGCTTTCTTT	CASGLGDSQGEGAKNTEAFF
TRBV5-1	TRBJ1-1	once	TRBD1	TGCGCCAGCAGCTGGTCGACAGGGACCTTCGGTGAAGCTTTCTTT	CASSWSTGTFGEAFF
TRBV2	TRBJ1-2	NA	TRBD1	TGTGCCAGCAGCGGCCCACAGGGGGCGGGTGGCTACACCTTC	CASSGPQGAGGYTF
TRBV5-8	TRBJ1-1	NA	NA	TGTGCCAGCAGCTTGGGGCAGACGGGGAACACTGAAGCTTTCTTT	CASSLGQTGNTEAFF
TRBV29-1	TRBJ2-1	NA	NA	TGCAGCGCCCGGAGGGCTAATGAGCAGTTCTTC	CSARRANEQFF
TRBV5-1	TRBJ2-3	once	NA	TGCGCCAGCAGCTTGGAGCGGGATACGCAGTATTTT	CASSLERDTQYF